Listed below are T cell receptor beta chains from one sample, sequenced in a study of metastatic and nonmetastatic thyroid tumors. From the PCR reads, TCRdb re-called clones with MiXCR. The sample contains 50,000 or so clones, around 25% of which appear only once. The material sequenced was blood. The receptors stem from a male donor with papillary thyroid cancer or a benign thyroid nodule (not recorded which). Some clones in this sample may be carry-over from other donors' samples. Each CDR3 is given with its conserved first and last residue. A D gene is named only where the DNA matches it firmly. Part of the rows lack a size; the others show once, few, many or a class for expanded clones.

clone_size j_call v_call cdr3_length d_call cdr3_nt cdr3_aa
many TRBJ2-2 TRBV5-8 14 TRBD1 TGTGCCAGCAGCTGGCAGGGGGCCCACGGGGAGCTGTTTTTT CASSWQGAHGELFF
many TRBJ1-2 TRBV5-6 14 - TGTGCCAGCAGTTACCGGGAGCATCCCTATGGCTACACCTTC CASSYREHPYGYTF
- TRBJ2-1 TRBV6-1 12 - TGTGCCAGCAGTGAATTAAGGGATGAGCAGTTCTTC CASSELRDEQFF
many TRBJ1-2 TRBV18 16 - TGTGCCAGCTCACCGTTGCGGGCGGAGATAGGCTATGGCTACACCTTC CASSPLRAEIGYGYTF
many TRBJ2-5 TRBV3-1 16 TRBD2 TGTGCCAGCAGCCATGGGACTAGCGGGGAGGTGGAGACCCAGTACTTC CASSHGTSGEVETQYF
many TRBJ1-1 TRBV2 14 - TGTGCCAGCCCCGTCTACAAAACGAACACTGAAGCTTTCTTT CASPVYKTNTEAFF
many TRBJ2-3 TRBV12-3/TRBV12-4 14 TRBD2 TGTGCCAGCAGTCGACTAGCGGGGACAGATACGCAGTATTTT CASSRLAGTDTQYF
- TRBJ1-5 TRBV30 12 - TGTGCCTGGAGTGAACCAGGGAGGCCCCAGCATTTT CAWSEPGRPQHF
many TRBJ2-1 TRBV6-1 15 - TGTGCCAGCAACAATGCGGGTACGGGCTACAATGAGCAGTTCTTC CASNNAGTGYNEQFF
- TRBJ1-3 TRBV20-1 17 TRBD1 TGCAGTGCTAGAGATATAACAGGGGGAGTCTCTGGAAACACCATATACTTT CSARDITGGVSGNTIYF
medium-sized TRBJ2-7 TRBV30 13 TRBD2 TGTGCCTGCAGGACTAGCGACGCCTACGAGCAGTACTTC CACRTSDAYEQYF
many TRBJ2-7 TRBV5-6 15 TRBD1 TGTGCCAGCAGCTTGGGTCCGGGACAGGGGCGAGAGCAGTACTTC CASSLGPGQGREQYF
many TRBJ2-7 TRBV18 14 - TGTGCCAGCTCACCCGTGGGCCTCTCCTACGAGCAGTACTTC CASSPVGLSYEQYF
- TRBJ1-2 TRBV9 14 TRBD1 TGTGCCAGCAGCTCTGCCGGGACAGGGTACGGCTACACCTTC CASSSAGTGYGYTF
once TRBJ1-1 TRBV20-1 13 - TGCAGTGCTGGCGAGCCCATGTACACTGAAGCTTTCTTT CSAGEPMYTEAFF
many TRBJ2-7 TRBV2 16 TRBD2 TGTGCCAGCAGTGAGGAACTAGCGGGAGGTTCCTACGAGCAGTACTTC CASSEELAGGSYEQYF
many TRBJ2-1 TRBV5-6 18 TRBD1 TGTGCCAGCAGCTTGGCCCTCCTTAGTTGGGACAGGAACAATGAGCAGTTCTTC CASSLALLSWDRNNEQFF